This T cell receptor (beta chain) is drawn from a study of glioma-infiltrating T cells. This CDR3 region has 17 residues. Germline V CDR1 and CDR2: MNHNS, SASEGT. V lost 9 bases to trimming and J lost 0 bases, with 22 bases between them. Using RNA template, CDR3s of TCR alpha and beta were amplified with iRepertoire arm-PCR. For one-step reverse transcription and amplification, 100-400 ng of tissue mRNA or PBMC total RNA was used. TCRdb re-called the multiplex PCR reads through MiXCR, storing one row per CDR3 protein. This table holds 170,000 or so distinct CDR3 sequences, over 40% found once. The clonotype was recovered from a human donor with low-grade glioma or glioblastoma, undergoing nonglioma brain surgery, or in good health (not recorded which). The sample comprised glioma tissue, nonneoplastic brain tissue, or PBMCs (not recorded which). V gene TRBV6-1 combines with J gene TRBJ2-3; a possible D gene is TRBD1 (5 bases). DNA of the CDR3: TGTGCCAGAAGTTATAGCACAGGACGATATAGCACAGATACGCAGTATTTT. Protein sequence: CARSYSTGRYSTDTQYF.